The 32 T cell receptor beta chains reported below all come from one sample, sequenced in a study of early stage breast cancer tumors. Libraries were prepared by immunoSEQ multiplex PCR; TCRdb keeps only in-frame clonotypes and omits some of them. The sample includes around 71,000 clones, 65% to 80% of them seen just once. Source material: blood. These receptors were collected from a person between 55 and 69 years old with breast cancer.

This clone has just a few counts. The chain joins TRBV4-1 to TRBJ1-1; no firm D call. V was shortened by 0 bases and J by 1 base, with 6 bases between the two germline ends. This CDR3 is built from 14 residues. Germline CDR1 is MGHRA and CDR2 is YSYEKL. CDR3 nucleotide sequence: TGCGCCAGCAGCCAAGAAAGGGCGAACACTGAAGCTTTCTTT. The encoded protein is CASSQERANTEAFF.

V and J are TRBV11-3 and TRBJ1-1, with 8 bases aligning to TRBD1. The germline CDR1 and CDR2 sequences are SGHNT and YENEEA. The junction had 8 bases not matched to a gene; V was cut back by 4 bases and J by 4 bases. This CDR3 is built from 15 residues. As DNA, the CDR3 is TGTGCCAGCAGCTATTCAGGGGGCGAGGGCACTGAAGCTTTCTTT. This translates into CASSYSGGEGTEAFF.

The chain carries TRBV19 and TRBJ2-3; 7 positions agree with TRBD1. The CDR3 spans 14 residues. Germline V gene sequence: CDR1 LNHDA, CDR2 SQIVND (reference sequence). With V trimmed by 6 bases and J by 4 bases, 7 bases remained unmatched. CDR3 residues: CASSRGSGADTQYF. In DNA form, the CDR3 reads TGTGCCAGTAGCAGGGGGTCTGGGGCAGATACGCAGTATTTT.

This clone was seen a single time. The chain couples TRBV9 to TRBJ2-3; weak D call: TRBD2 (5 bases). The CDR3 extends over 14 amino acids. V was cut by 3 bases and J by 6 bases, with 14 bases left in between. CDR1 is SGDLS, CDR2 YYNGEE, per germline. The CDR3 loop reads CASSASPGSDTQYF. CDR3 coding DNA: TGTGCCAGCAGCGCGTCCCCGGGGAGTGATACGCAGTATTTT. The entire variable domain, with the rest obtained from reference TRBV9 and TRBJ2-3, is as follows: DSGVTQTPKHLITATGQRVTLRCSPRSGDLSVYWYQQSLDQGLQFLIQYYNGEERAKGNILERFSAQQFPDLHSELNLSSLELGDSALYFCASSASPGSDTQYFGPGTRLTVL.

The chain carries TRBV7-2 and TRBJ2-7; 11 bases match TRBD2. Trimming at V came to 2 bases and at J to 5 bases, leaving 5 bases not matched to a gene. This CDR3 is 15 amino acids long. From germline, CDR1 is SGHTA and CDR2 FQGNSA. This CDR3 reads CASSLSLAGENEQYF. The CDR3 coding sequence is TGTGCCAGCAGCTTATCACTAGCGGGAGAGAACGAGCAGTACTTC.

The V call is TRBV9, the J call TRBJ2-1; D is unresolved. CDR1 is SGDLS, CDR2 YYNGEE, per germline. CDR3 length: 13 residues. Trimming cost V 0 bases and J 9 bases, with 10 bases left between them. The CDR3 DNA reads TGTGCCAGCAGCGTAGGTTCCAGTTTTGAGCAGTTCTTC. This encodes CASSVGSSFEQFF.

This sequence joins TRBV9 and TRBJ1-1, with 8 positions matching TRBD1. The germline V gene encodes CDR1 SGDLS and CDR2 YYNGEE. CDR3 length: 13 amino acids. The trim removed 4 bases at V and 6 bases at J, leaving 5 bases unmatched. The CDR3 DNA reads as TGTGCCAGCAGCTTTACAGGGGGACCTGAAGCTTTCTTT. Its protein is CASSFTGGPEAFF. Full variable domain (remainder filled in from reference TRBV9 and TRBJ1-1): DSGVTQTPKHLITATGQRVTLRCSPRSGDLSVYWYQQSLDQGLQFLIQYYNGEERAKGNILERFSAQQFPDLHSELNLSSLELGDSALYFCASSFTGGPEAFFGQGTRLTVV.

V and J are TRBV2 and TRBJ1-2, with a possible D match to TRBD1 (6 bases). The CDR3 extends over 14 amino acids. Trimming took 6 bases from V and 8 from J, leaving 19 bases between them. Germline V CDR1 and CDR2: SNHLY, FYNNEI. CDR3 coding DNA: TGTGCCAGCAGCCTAAAAACAGGGATGGGAGGCTACACCTTC. It yields the protein CASSLKTGMGGYTF.

This clone has only one observation. This sequence joins TRBV7-9 and TRBJ1-1; D not certain. V lost 0 bases to trimming and J lost 1 base, with 6 bases between them. The germline CDR1 and CDR2 sequences are SEHNR and FQNEAQ (reference sequence). This CDR3 contains 14 residues. CDR3 region: CASSLASGNTEAFF. Written as DNA, the CDR3 is TGTGCCAGCAGCTTAGCGTCGGGGAACACTGAAGCTTTCTTT.

The chain has TRBV18 and TRBJ1-4; D remains unclear. The CDR3 contains 13 residues. Trimming took 6 bases from V and 7 from J, leaving 12 bases between them. The V gene's germline CDR1 is KGHSH and CDR2 LQKENI. Here the CDR3 reads CASSRGLAEKLFF. In DNA form, the CDR3 reads TGTGCCAGCTCCAGAGGGTTGGCTGAAAAACTGTTTTTT.

The CDR3 region is CASSLVGGSSYEQYF. CDR3 DNA: TGTGCCAGCAGCTTAGTTGGGGGATCAAGCTACGAGCAGTACTTC. The chain links TRBV11-2 to TRBJ2-7; D possibly matches TRBD1 or TRBD2 (5 bases each). Germline-derived CDR1 and CDR2 are SGHAT and FQNNGV. V was cut by 1 base and J by 3 bases, with 13 bases left in between. The CDR3 is made up of 15 amino acids.

This chain uses TRBV7-3 with TRBJ2-7, with D tentatively TRBD2 (6 bases). The CDR3 consists of 14 residues. Germline CDR1 and CDR2: SGHTA and FQGTGA. Trimming left V 3 bases short and J 3 bases short, with 12 bases between. CDR3 DNA: TGTGCCAGCAGCTTGGGTAGCGGATACTACGAGCAGTACTTC. It encodes CASSLGSGYYEQYF.

This clone was observed a single time. This chain links TRBV5-4 with TRBJ2-7; weak D call: TRBD2 (5 bases). Trimming shortened V by 0 bases and J by 0 bases, and 13 bases separated the two germline ends. This CDR3 region has 16 residues. Germline CDR1 reads SGHNT; CDR2 reads YYREEE (reference sequence). CDR3 protein: CASSLGLSGSSYEQYF. The CDR3 region has the DNA TGTGCCAGCAGCTTGGGCCTTTCGGGGAGCTCCTACGAGCAGTACTTC.

The rearrangement joins TRBV7-8 to TRBJ1-2; tentative D call: TRBD1 (6 bases). V was cut by 5 bases and J by 2 bases, with 9 bases left in between. Germline lookup yields CDR1 SGHVS and CDR2 FQNEAQ. The CDR3 sequence is 13 residues long. The CDR3: CASSPDRNYGYTF. CDR3 in DNA: TGTGCCAGCAGCCCCGACAGGAACTATGGCTACACCTTC.

This clone came up once. The gene calls are TRBV11-2 and TRBJ2-5, with a weak D call TRBD2 (5 bases). In germline, CDR1 is SGHAT, CDR2 FQNNGV. V lost 5 bases and J lost 7, with 14 bases in between. This CDR3 is built from 13 residues. CDR3 DNA: TGTGCCAGCAGCAGGACTCCCGCAGGGACCCAGTACTTC. Translation gives CASSRTPAGTQYF.

The rearrangement joins TRBV6-5 to TRBJ2-2, with D unresolved. Germline values: CDR1 MNHEY, CDR2 SVGAGI. This CDR3 spans 15 amino acids. The V end lost 2 bases, the J end lost 5 bases, and 12 bases lay between the germline ends. The CDR3 region has the DNA TGTGCCAGCAGTTACATCCGGACCCCAACCGGGGAGCTGTTTTTT. As protein: CASSYIRTPTGELFF.

The V gene is TRBV11-3, the J gene TRBJ2-7; no clear D. Trimming took 5 bases from V and 5 from J, leaving 13 bases between them. Germline-derived CDR1 and CDR2 are SGHNT and YENEEA. The CDR3 spans 13 residues. In DNA form, the CDR3 reads TGTGCCAGCAGCCGGAATTCGGTCCACGAGCAGTACTTC. Its translation: CASSRNSVHEQYF.

The chain employs TRBV7-2 and TRBJ2-7, with no clear D. CDR3 length equals 14 residues. V lost 3 bases and J lost 0, with 9 bases in between. The V gene's germline CDR1 is SGHTA and CDR2 FQGNSA. Here the CDR3 reads CASSFGPSSYEQYF. The DNA for the CDR3 is TGTGCCAGCAGCTTCGGTCCCTCCTCCTACGAGCAGTACTTC.

J is TRBJ2-2 and V is TRBV5-1; maybe TRBD1 (6 bases). In germline, CDR1 is SGHRS, CDR2 YFSETQ. Trimming shortened V by 4 bases and J by 0 bases, and 13 bases separated the two germline ends. This CDR3 contains 16 residues. The CDR3 region has the DNA TGCGCCAGCAGCCCGGACAGACTCGCGAACACCGGGGAGCTGTTTTTT. It specifies CASSPDRLANTGELFF.

The CDR3: CASSSSMNTEAFF. CDR3 DNA: TGTGCCAGCAGTTCCAGCATGAACACTGAAGCTTTCTTT. This chain uses TRBV28 with TRBJ1-1; no firm D call. Trimming pared 4 bases from V and 0 bases from J, leaving 6 bases between. The germline V gene encodes CDR1 MDHEN and CDR2 SYDVKM. The CDR3 runs to 13 residues.

The chain has TRBV6-1 and TRBJ2-5, with 8 bases fitting TRBD2. The ends lost 4 bases at V and 2 bases at J; junction bases unmatched: 9. The CDR3 has 16 amino acids. Germline V CDR1 and CDR2: MNHNS, SASEGT. DNA of the CDR3: TGTGCCAGCAGTGTAGCAGCGGGGGCGATACAAGAGACCCAGTACTTC. It is translated as CASSVAAGAIQETQYF.

J is TRBJ2-2 and V is TRBV29-1; weak D call: TRBD2 (5 bases). Germline values: CDR1 SQVTM, CDR2 ANQGSEA. The CDR3 has 14 amino acids. Trimming removed 5 bases at V and 2 bases at J, with 12 bases between. CDR3 protein: CSVRGRPNTGELFF. For the CDR3, the DNA is TGCAGCGTTAGAGGGCGGCCTAACACCGGGGAGCTGTTTTTT.

V gene TRBV6-1 combines with J gene TRBJ2-3; 7 bases are a match to TRBD2. The CDR3 is made up of 15 amino acids. The V gene end was trimmed by 6 bases and the J gene end by 0 bases; junction bases not matched to a gene: 6. Germline V CDR1 and CDR2: MNHNS, SASEGT. The CDR3 region is CASRAGTTSTDTQYF. Here the CDR3 DNA reads TGTGCCAGCAGAGCCGGGACTACTAGCACAGATACGCAGTATTTT.

The gene calls are TRBV2 and TRBJ1-1; D perhaps matches TRBD1 (5 bases). CDR3 size: 15 residues. Germline V lookup: CDR1 SNHLY, CDR2 FYNNEI. With 8 bases removed from V and 3 bases from J, the gap between germline ends came to 19 bases. The CDR3 reads CASRVRAGSDTEAFF. Written as DNA, the CDR3 is TGTGCCAGCCGGGTTCGGGCAGGGTCTGACACTGAAGCTTTCTTT. Supplemented by reference TRBV2 and TRBJ1-1, the full variable domain reads EPEVTQTPSHQVTQMGQEVILRCVPISNHLYFYWYRQILGQKVEFLVSFYNNEISEKSEIFDDQFSVERPDGSNFTLKIRSTKLEDSAMYFCASRVRAGSDTEAFFGQGTRLTVV.

The chain recombines TRBV30 with TRBJ2-1; TRBD2 is a possible D gene (6 bases). Germline values: CDR1 GTSNPN, CDR2 SVGIG (reference sequence). The CDR3 has 10 residues. The CDR3 region has the DNA TGTGCAGGCGGGGATCCTGAGCAGTTCTTC. Translating it yields CAGGDPEQFF.

This clone has only one observation. This sequence joins TRBV28 and TRBJ2-6; D is unresolved. The V end was cut by 2 bases, the J end by 0 bases, with 8 bases between. Germline CDR1 MDHEN, CDR2 SYDVKM. The CDR3 extends over 16 amino acids. The CDR3 loop reads CASSLVRTSGANVLTF. The CDR3, as DNA: TGTGCCAGCAGTTTAGTAAGGACCTCTGGGGCCAACGTCCTGACTTTC.

The J gene is TRBJ1-1, the V gene TRBV6-1; D may be TRBD1 (6 bases). Trimming removed 3 bases from V and 1 base from J, with 9 bases in between. Germline V gives CDR1 MNHNS, CDR2 SASEGT. The CDR3 is 14 amino acids. CDR3 region: CASSEGHPNTEAFF. The CDR3 DNA is TGTGCCAGCAGTGAGGGACACCCGAACACTGAAGCTTTCTTT.

The chain recombines TRBV6-5 with TRBJ1-1; D is possibly TRBD1 (5 bases). V dropped 2 bases and J dropped 7 bases, with 11 bases sitting between them. Per germline, CDR1 MNHEY and CDR2 SVGAGI. The CDR3 length is 13 residues. CDR3 DNA: TGTGCCAGCAGTTACATTCCGGGGGGTGAAGCTTTCTTT. This sequence encodes CASSYIPGGEAFF.

The V and J genes are TRBV7-6 and TRBJ2-1; D may match TRBD1 or TRBD2 (5 bases each). V lost 10 bases to trimming and J lost 7 bases, with 20 bases between them. The V gene's germline CDR1 is SGHVS and CDR2 FNYEAQ. The CDR3 contains 14 residues. The CDR3 DNA is TGTGCCACAGGAATCGGGGACGATCGGAATGAGCAGTTCTTC. Protein product: CATGIGDDRNEQFF.

CDR3 sequence reads: CASSYPRDRGREELFF. CDR3 bases: TGTGCCAGCAGTTACCCCCGGGACAGGGGGCGTGAGGAGCTGTTTTTT. This sequence joins TRBV6-6 and TRBJ2-2; 12 positions agree with TRBD1. J gave up 10 bases and V 2 bases, and 8 bases lay outside the gene matches. CDR3 length equals 16 residues. CDR1 and CDR2 from the germline V gene are MNHNY and SVGAGI (reference sequence).

The V and J genes are TRBV5-6 and TRBJ1-5; D is ambiguous. This CDR3 is 14 amino acids long. Germline assignment: CDR1 SGHDT and CDR2 YYEEEE. V was trimmed by 3 bases and J by 6 bases, leaving 13 bases between them. CDR3 DNA sequence: TGTGCCAGCAGCTCCGACCGGAATGGTCAGCCCCAGCATTTT. As protein: CASSSDRNGQPQHF.

The chain uses TRBV28 and TRBJ2-1; 7 positions agree with TRBD2. The junction had 15 bases not matched to a gene; V was cut back by 1 base and J by 9 bases. The CDR3 runs 17 residues. Germline assignment: CDR1 MDHEN and CDR2 SYDVKM. CDR3 bases: TGTGCCAGCAGTTTATTTCTCGGCGGGAGTTTAAAGGGTGAGCAGTTCTTC. This sequence encodes CASSLFLGGSLKGEQFF.